Below are 8 T cell receptor beta chains sequenced from a single sample in a study of T cells in Graves' hyperthyroidism and ophthalmopathy. RNA transcripts were the template for amplifying TCR beta CDR3 regions. The TCR CDR3 was amplified in a first-round RT-PCR using the HTBI primer set. TCRdb re-analysed the multiplex PCR reads in MiXCR, keeping a single row per CDR3 protein. The sample carries about 480,000 distinct CDR3 sequences, approximately 15% recorded once. Input material: blood. The receptors stem from a woman younger than 30 with Graves' hyperthyroidism.

This clonotype was observed at least ten times. The rearrangement joins TRBV24-1 to TRBJ2-5; 7 bases match TRBD1. This CDR3 is 14 amino acids long. The V gene's germline CDR1 is KGHDR and CDR2 SFDVKD. Germline trimming cut 6 bases from V and 4 bases from J; bases unmatched to any gene: 7. CDR3 loop: CATSPTGDGETQYF. CDR3 DNA: TGTGCCACCAGTCCCACAGGGGACGGAGAGACCCAGTACTTC.

This clonotype was recorded many times. This rearrangement joins TRBV6-1 to TRBJ2-5; D perhaps matches TRBD1 (6 bases). V was clipped by 0 bases and J by 5 bases, with 13 bases between them. CDR3 size: 15 residues. The germline CDR1 and CDR2 sequences are MNHNS and SASEGT. CDR3 nucleotide sequence: TGTGCCAGCAGTGAAGCGTGGTGGGGGCGCGAGACCCAGTACTTC. Translation: CASSEAWWGRETQYF.

This clonotype appeared many times. V gene TRBV2 combines with J gene TRBJ2-3, with TRBD2 matching over 13 bases. CDR1 is SNHLY, CDR2 FYNNEI, per germline. J gave up 1 base and V 6 bases, and 1 base lay outside the gene matches. The CDR3 length is 15 residues. DNA of the CDR3: TGTGCCAGCAGAGGGACTAGCGGGGGCACAGATACGCAGTATTTT. Translation: CASRGTSGGTDTQYF.

This clonotype showed up just a few times. The germline gene is not matched at one end of the junction; a read error may be the cause. The chain couples TRBV4-2 to TRBJ2-2; the D gene could be TRBD1 or TRBD2 (5 bases each). Germline V gene data show CDR1 as LGHNA and CDR2 as YNFKEQ. This CDR3 has 15 amino acids. DNA of the CDR3: TGTGCCAGCGGCCAAGATCCGGGACCCACCGGGGAGCTGTTTTTT. Its translation: CASGQDPGPTGELFF.

Of note for this clonotype: Possible read error: a much larger clone is one base away. The rearrangement joins TRBV13 to TRBJ2-3; TRBD2 aligns across 9 bases. The CDR3 length is 16 residues. Germline lookup yields CDR1 PRHDT and CDR2 FYEKMQ (reference sequence). CDR3 nucleotides: TGTGCCAGCAGCTTTGAGCGGGAGGCCGGGATAGATACGGAGTATTTT. Its protein product is CASSFEREAGIDTEYF.

Many counts were recorded for this clonotype. The rearrangement links TRBV6-1 to TRBJ2-5; 11 bases fit TRBD2. The length of the CDR3 is 16 residues. Trimming took 5 bases from V and 7 from J; bases not matched to a gene: 12. Germline lookup yields CDR1 MNHNS and CDR2 SASEGT. The CDR3 is CASSSGNRLAGGTQYF. The CDR3 DNA reads TGTGCCAGCAGTTCCGGAAATCGGCTAGCGGGAGGGACCCAGTACTTC.

This clonotype appeared a few times. The CDR3 bases are TGTGCCAGCAGTGAACTTAACTCCTACGAGCAGTACTTC. Translating it yields CASSELNSYEQYF. The chain uses TRBV6-1 and TRBJ2-7; D gene unclear. Germline CDR1 and CDR2: MNHNS and SASEGT. The CDR3 contains 13 residues. Between the trimmed V and J ends, which lost 2 bases and 0 bases, there was a span of 5 bases.

At least ten counts were recorded for this clonotype. This chain links TRBV7-6 with TRBJ1-1; D gene uncertain. CDR3 length: 12 residues. The ends were cut back, 6 bases at V and 0 bases at J, with 5 bases in the middle. The V gene's germline CDR1 is SGHVS and CDR2 FNYEAQ. CDR3 sequence reads: CASRSLNTEAFF. The CDR3 DNA reads TGTGCCAGCAGGAGCCTGAACACTGAAGCTTTCTTT.